This is a list of T cell receptor beta chains from one sample in a study of T cell changes during pregnancy in multiple sclerosis. The protocol was immunoSEQ multiplex PCR, while the TCRdb copy is restricted to in-frame clones and leaves out a portion. The sample lists more than 45,000 clones, 94% occurring once. This specimen was CD4+ T cells from peripheral blood mononuclear cells, taken in the first trimester of pregnancy. These receptor sequences come from a female donor with multiple sclerosis, enrolled in a pregnancy study. Both conserved end residues are part of each CDR3. Fields, in order: V gene, J gene, clone size, D gene, CDR3 protein, CDR3 DNA. A D gene is named only where the DNA matches it firmly. Clone sizes are given selectively: once, few, many, or a class where the clone is expanded.

TRBV5-4,TRBJ1-4,NA,TRBD1,CASSLGGRQGFREKLFF,TGTGCCAGCAGCTTGGGAGGACGACAGGGCTTCAGGGAAAAACTGTTTTTT
TRBV6-1,TRBJ1-2,NA,NA,CASTPEENYGYTF,TGTGCCAGCACCCCAGAGGAGAACTATGGCTACACCTTC
TRBV5-1,TRBJ2-2,NA,TRBD2,CASSPGLAPNTGELFF,TGCGCCAGCAGCCCAGGACTAGCGCCGAACACCGGGGAGCTGTTTTTT
TRBV2,TRBJ1-3,NA,NA,CASSEWSRRESGNTIYF,TGTGCCAGCAGTGAATGGAGCCGTCGTGAATCTGGAAACACCATATATTTT
TRBV6-5,TRBJ1-4,NA,TRBD1,CASSYGTGNEKLFF,TGTGCCAGCAGTTACGGGACAGGGAATGAAAAACTGTTTTTT
TRBV5-5,TRBJ1-1,few,NA,CASTRQVPNTEAFF,TGTGCCAGCACCCGACAGGTGCCGAACACTGAAGCTTTCTTT
TRBV30,TRBJ1-1,once,TRBD1,CAGGLRGQGNTEAFF,TGTGCCGGGGGCCTGAGGGGACAGGGGAACACTGAAGCTTTCTTT
TRBV5-4,TRBJ1-3,NA,NA,CASSSGDGNTIYF,TGTGCCAGCAGCTCAGGGGATGGAAACACCATATATTTT
TRBV19,TRBJ1-2,NA,TRBD1,CATPSGTGKGYTF,TGTGCCACCCCAAGCGGGACAGGGAAAGGCTACACCTTC
TRBV7-9,TRBJ1-1,once,NA,CASSTLRVNTEAFF,TGTGCCAGCAGCACCCTTCGAGTGAACACTGAAGCTTTCTTT
TRBV5-1,TRBJ2-1,NA,TRBD1,CASSLAEGAYNEQFF,TGCGCCAGCAGCTTGGCCGAGGGGGCATACAATGAGCAGTTCTTC
TRBV7-8,TRBJ1-1,NA,NA,CASNVQGFAEAFF,TGTGCCAGCAATGTACAGGGATTCGCTGAAGCTTTCTTT
TRBV14,TRBJ1-6,NA,TRBD1,CASRPGQGYNSPLHF,TGTGCCAGCAGACCCGGACAGGGCTATAATTCACCCCTCCACTTT
TRBV6-5,TRBJ1-4,NA,TRBD1,CATRQGLATNEKLFF,TGTGCCACCCGACAGGGCCTTGCAACTAATGAAAAACTGTTTTTT
TRBV25-1,TRBJ1-2,NA,TRBD1,CASRGTGNTYGYTF,TGTGCCAGCAGAGGGACAGGGAATACCTATGGCTACACCTTC
TRBV5-8,TRBJ2-6,NA,NA,CASSIDAGASGANVLTF,TGTGCCAGCAGCATCGATGCAGGGGCCTCTGGGGCCAACGTCCTGACTTTC
TRBV6-5,TRBJ1-2,NA,NA,CASSYGGGYGYTF,TGTGCCAGCAGTTACGGGGGAGGGTATGGCTACACCTTC
TRBV27,TRBJ1-2,NA,NA,CASSLSGDGYTF,TGTGCCAGCAGTCTTTCAGGCGATGGCTACACCTTC
TRBV7-8,TRBJ1-2,once,NA,CASSLSLVGGDGYTF,TGTGCCAGCAGCTTGTCCCTCGTGGGAGGCGACGGCTACACCTTC
TRBV5-4,TRBJ1-2,NA,TRBD1,CASSLSDRGYGYTF,TGTGCCAGCAGCTTGTCGGACAGGGGCTATGGCTACACCTTC
TRBV19,TRBJ1-2,NA,NA,CASNRDGGYTF,TGTGCCAGTAACAGGGATGGTGGCTACACCTTC
TRBV6-1,TRBJ2-1,NA,TRBD2,CASSSSGQYNEQFF,TGTGCCAGCAGTTCTAGCGGACAATACAATGAGCAGTTCTTC